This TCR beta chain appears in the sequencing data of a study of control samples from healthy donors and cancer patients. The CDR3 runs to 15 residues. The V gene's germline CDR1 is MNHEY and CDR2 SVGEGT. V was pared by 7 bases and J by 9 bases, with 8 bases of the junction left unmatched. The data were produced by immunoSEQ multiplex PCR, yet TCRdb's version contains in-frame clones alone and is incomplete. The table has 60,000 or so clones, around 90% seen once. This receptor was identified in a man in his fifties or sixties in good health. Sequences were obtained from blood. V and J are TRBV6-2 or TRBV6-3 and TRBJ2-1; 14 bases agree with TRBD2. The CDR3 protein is CASIPGLAGAGEQFF. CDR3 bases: TGTGCCAGCATCCCGGGACTAGCGGGAGCAGGTGAGCAGTTCTTC.